This is a list of T cell receptor beta chains from one sample in a study of untreated major depressive disorder. Method: immunoSEQ multiplex PCR; TCRdb's copy keeps in-frame clones and lacks some. In the table there are about 15,000 clones, under 95% of which are singletons. The sample consisted of CD4+ T cells from PBMCs. Receptor source: a woman in her twenties or thirties with major depressive disorder. Both conserved end residues are part of each CDR3. Fields, in order: clone size, J gene, V gene, D gene, CDR3 DNA, CDR3 protein. D genes are given only for firm matches. Where a row states a size, it is once, few, many or the class of an expanded clone; other rows omit it.

size: .; J: TRBJ2-1; V: TRBV9; D: TRBD2; DNA: TGTGCCAGCAGCGTCTCTAGCGGGAGTTTCGCCTACAATGAGCAGTTCTTC; CDR3: CASSVSSGSFAYNEQFF
size: .; J: TRBJ2-1; V: TRBV5-1; D: TRBD1; DNA: TGCGCCAGCAGGCAGGGGGACGACAATGAGCAGTTCTTC; CDR3: CASRQGDDNEQFF
size: .; J: TRBJ2-2; V: TRBV27; D: TRBD2; DNA: TGTGCCAGCCGGGCGGGAGGGCAGGTCGGGGAGCTGTTTTTT; CDR3: CASRAGGQVGELFF
size: .; J: TRBJ2-3; V: TRBV9; D: .; DNA: TGTGCCAGCAGCGCCAGACTAGGGGCCACAGATACGCAGTATTTT; CDR3: CASSARLGATDTQYF
size: once; J: TRBJ2-2; V: TRBV6-1; D: TRBD2; DNA: TGTGCCAGCAGTCAAGCCCGGGAGGGCCCCAACACCGGGGAGCTGTTTTTT; CDR3: CASSQAREGPNTGELFF
size: .; J: TRBJ1-2; V: TRBV29-1; D: .; DNA: TGCAGCGTTGGGGCGAGGTTGGCCAGGGGCTACACCTTC; CDR3: CSVGARLARGYTF
size: few; J: TRBJ1-2; V: TRBV9; D: .; DNA: TGTGCCAGCAGCGGAACAGACGGAAACTATGGCTACACCTTC; CDR3: CASSGTDGNYGYTF
size: .; J: TRBJ1-1; V: TRBV18; D: .; DNA: TGTGCCAGCTCACCAGTCCCAATTACAGGAGTGAACACTGAAGCTTTCTTT; CDR3: CASSPVPITGVNTEAFF
size: .; J: TRBJ1-1; V: TRBV28; D: .; DNA: TGTGCCAGCAGACCCGGGACCCCTTCTAGGGAAGCTTTCTTT; CDR3: CASRPGTPSREAFF
size: .; J: TRBJ2-1; V: TRBV7-3; D: .; DNA: TGTGCCAGCAGCTTGGGGAGCGGTACCTACAATGAGCAGTTCTTC; CDR3: CASSLGSGTYNEQFF
size: once; J: TRBJ1-2; V: TRBV2; D: TRBD1; DNA: TGTGCCAGCAGTGCCAAAGACAGGGGGCAAGGCTACACCTTC; CDR3: CASSAKDRGQGYTF
size: .; J: TRBJ1-3; V: TRBV7-2; D: .; DNA: TGTGCCAGCAGCTTAGGCTTCGCCGGGAGAGGAAACACCATATATTTT; CDR3: CASSLGFAGRGNTIYF
size: .; J: TRBJ2-1; V: TRBV5-1; D: .; DNA: TGCGCCAGCAGCTTGCAGGGTCTCGGATACAATGAGCAGTTCTTC; CDR3: CASSLQGLGYNEQFF
size: .; J: TRBJ1-5; V: TRBV6-1; D: .; DNA: TGTGCCAGCAGTGGCCTTAGAGATCAGGCCCAGCATTTT; CDR3: CASSGLRDQAQHF
size: .; J: TRBJ1-1; V: TRBV10-3; D: .; DNA: TGTGCCATCAGTGATATTGAGGGCGACACTGAAGCTTTCTTT; CDR3: CAISDIEGDTEAFF
size: .; J: TRBJ2-7; V: TRBV6-1; D: TRBD1; DNA: TGTGCCACCCGGGACAGCTCCTACGAGCAGTACTTC; CDR3: CATRDSSYEQYF
size: .; J: TRBJ2-1; V: TRBV6-1; D: .; DNA: TGTGCCATATTCCGGGACTTCAACAATGAGCAGTTCTTC; CDR3: CAIFRDFNNEQFF
size: once; J: TRBJ2-3; V: TRBV5-8; D: .; DNA: TGTGCCAGCAACGCCGGCCGGACGCAGTATTTT; CDR3: CASNAGRTQYF
size: .; J: TRBJ1-1; V: TRBV6-1; D: .; DNA: TGTGCCAGCAGTGTCGCTGAGACTGAAGCTTTCTTT; CDR3: CASSVAETEAFF
size: .; J: TRBJ2-1; V: TRBV2; D: .; DNA: TGTGCCAGCGGCAGCACCGCCCATGAGCAGTTCTTC; CDR3: CASGSTAHEQFF
size: .; J: TRBJ2-7; V: TRBV4-1; D: TRBD1; DNA: TGCGCCAGCAGCCAATCCGGGACAGGGGTGTACGAGCAGTACTTC; CDR3: CASSQSGTGVYEQYF
size: .; J: TRBJ1-1; V: TRBV7-9; D: .; DNA: TGTGCCAGCGGCCAGAGGCCTGGTTTGAACACTGAAGCTTTCTTT; CDR3: CASGQRPGLNTEAFF
size: .; J: TRBJ2-2; V: TRBV7-9; D: .; DNA: TGTGCCAGCAGCTTATTATCGGCGAACACCGGGGAGCTGTTTTTT; CDR3: CASSLLSANTGELFF
size: .; J: TRBJ2-7; V: TRBV27; D: .; DNA: TGTGCCAGCAGAGAAACAGGGTCCTACGAGCAGTACTTC; CDR3: CASRETGSYEQYF
size: .; J: TRBJ2-1; V: TRBV29-1; D: .; DNA: TGCAGCGTGCTGAGGTCGGCTTACAATGAGCAGTTCTTC; CDR3: CSVLRSAYNEQFF
size: .; J: TRBJ2-3; V: TRBV4-3; D: .; DNA: TGCGCCAGCAGCCAAGATGCCTCAGATACGCAGTATTTT; CDR3: CASSQDASDTQYF
size: .; J: TRBJ2-7; V: TRBV2; D: .; DNA: TGTGCCAGCAGGCTAAACTCCTACGAGCAGTACTTC; CDR3: CASRLNSYEQYF
size: .; J: TRBJ2-7; V: TRBV5-6; D: .; DNA: TGTGCCAGCAGCTTGGGAGTCTACGAGCAGTACTTC; CDR3: CASSLGVYEQYF
size: .; J: TRBJ2-1; V: TRBV7-9; D: TRBD2; DNA: TGTGCCAGCAGCTTAGGATTAGCGGGTATCTACAATGAGCAGTTCTTC; CDR3: CASSLGLAGIYNEQFF
size: .; J: TRBJ1-1; V: TRBV11-3; D: .; DNA: TGTGCCAGCAGCTTGAGCTCTTACACTGAAGCTTTCTTT; CDR3: CASSLSSYTEAFF
size: .; J: TRBJ2-3; V: TRBV30; D: .; DNA: TGTGCCTGGATGGGTCTTGACACAGATACGCAGTATTTT; CDR3: CAWMGLDTDTQYF
size: .; J: TRBJ2-2; V: TRBV11-3; D: .; DNA: TGTGCCAGCAGCTTAGAAGGCGCGAACACCGGGGAGCTGTTTTTT; CDR3: CASSLEGANTGELFF
size: .; J: TRBJ2-2; V: TRBV28; D: TRBD1; DNA: TGTGCCAGCAGTAACAGGGGAATACGCACCGGGGAGCTGTTTTTT; CDR3: CASSNRGIRTGELFF
size: .; J: TRBJ2-7; V: TRBV5-1; D: .; DNA: TGCGCCAGCAGCTTCGTCGGGTACGAGCAGTACTTC; CDR3: CASSFVGYEQYF
size: .; J: TRBJ2-3; V: TRBV5-1; D: .; DNA: TGCGCCAGCAGCCCGGTTGGCGGAATTCACACAGATACGCAGTATTTT; CDR3: CASSPVGGIHTDTQYF
size: once; J: TRBJ2-7; V: TRBV9; D: TRBD2; DNA: TGTGCCAGCAGCGCGGGACTAGCGGGACGCCAATCCTACGAGCAGTACTTC; CDR3: CASSAGLAGRQSYEQYF
size: .; J: TRBJ1-2; V: TRBV7-2; D: .; DNA: TGTGCCAGCAGCTTGGGCAGTTCAGACTATGGCTACACCTTC; CDR3: CASSLGSSDYGYTF
size: .; J: TRBJ1-2; V: TRBV29-1; D: TRBD1; DNA: TGCAGCGTATCAGAGACAGGGGGCGGAGATGGCTACACCTTC; CDR3: CSVSETGGGDGYTF
size: .; J: TRBJ1-2; V: TRBV14; D: .; DNA: TGTGCCAGCAGCCAAGATCGCAGGGGCAGTGGCTACACCTTC; CDR3: CASSQDRRGSGYTF
size: .; J: TRBJ2-1; V: TRBV25-1; D: TRBD2; DNA: TGTGCCAGCAGTGTGAGCGGGAGATGGAATGAGCAGTTCTTC; CDR3: CASSVSGRWNEQFF
size: .; J: TRBJ1-5; V: TRBV10-3; D: .; DNA: TGTGCCACCGCTGAAGAGGGAGGCAATCAGCCCCAGCATTTT; CDR3: CATAEEGGNQPQHF
size: .; J: TRBJ2-5; V: TRBV6-5; D: .; DNA: TGTGCCAGCAGCCCCCCGGGCGCGAGGGACCAGTACTTC; CDR3: CASSPPGARDQYF
size: once; J: TRBJ2-5; V: TRBV7-3; D: TRBD1; DNA: TGTGCCAGCAGCTTAAGAGGAGGAGGACAGGGCGGGGAGACCCAGTACTTC; CDR3: CASSLRGGGQGGETQYF
size: .; J: TRBJ1-5; V: TRBV25-1; D: TRBD1; DNA: TGTGCCAGCGGCGGACAGGGGGCAGGTCAGCCCCAGCATTTT; CDR3: CASGGQGAGQPQHF
size: .; J: TRBJ1-1; V: TRBV10-3; D: .; DNA: TGTGCCATCAGTGAGTCGGGGAGTACAGGATTCACTGAAGCTTTCTTT; CDR3: CAISESGSTGFTEAFF
size: .; J: TRBJ1-1; V: TRBV7-8; D: .; DNA: TGTGCCAGCAGCTTAGAGGCGCCATGGCCCACTGAAGCTTTCTTT; CDR3: CASSLEAPWPTEAFF
size: once; J: TRBJ2-7; V: TRBV7-8; D: .; DNA: TGTGCCAGCAGCTTAGTCCCCGGGGCACTGTACGAGCAGTACTTC; CDR3: CASSLVPGALYEQYF
size: .; J: TRBJ1-2; V: TRBV6-5; D: TRBD1; DNA: TGTGCCAGCAGTTATGCCGGGACAGGGGCCTATGGCTACACCTTC; CDR3: CASSYAGTGAYGYTF
size: .; J: TRBJ2-7; V: TRBV2; D: TRBD2; DNA: TGTGCCAGCAGTGCATCCCTAGCGGTCTACGAGCAGTACTTC; CDR3: CASSASLAVYEQYF